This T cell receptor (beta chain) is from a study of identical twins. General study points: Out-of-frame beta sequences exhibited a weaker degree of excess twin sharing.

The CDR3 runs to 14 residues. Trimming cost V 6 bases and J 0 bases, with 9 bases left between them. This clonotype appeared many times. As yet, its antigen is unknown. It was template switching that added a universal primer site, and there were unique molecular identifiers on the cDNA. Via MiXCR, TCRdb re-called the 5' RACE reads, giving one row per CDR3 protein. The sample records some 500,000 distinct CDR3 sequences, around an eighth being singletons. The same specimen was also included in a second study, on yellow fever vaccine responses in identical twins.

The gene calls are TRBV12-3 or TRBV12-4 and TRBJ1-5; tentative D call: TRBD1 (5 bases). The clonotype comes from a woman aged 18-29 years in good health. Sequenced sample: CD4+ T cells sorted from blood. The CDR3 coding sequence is TGTGCCAGCAGGTGGGGGGGTAGCAATCAGCCCCAGCATTTT. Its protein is CASRWGGSNQPQHF.